In its sample, the clone carrying this TCR beta chain was seen a few times. Per the germline V gene, CDR1 is SEHNR and CDR2 is FQNEAQ (reference sequence). The CDR3 has 16 residues. V dropped 3 bases and J dropped 0; count of bases not matched to a gene: 7. This entry belongs to a study of patients and donors after allogeneic stem cell transplantation. One entry per CDR3 protein, called by TCRdb with MiXCR from the RT-PCR reads. The sample has 150,000 to 200,000 distinct CDR3 sequences, more than 35% seen once. Sequenced sample: blood, either unsorted or a sorted T cell fraction (not recorded which). This chain joins TRBV7-9 and TRBJ1-1; 7 positions match TRBD1. This clonotype was obtained from a human donor who was either an allogeneic HSCT recipient or a stem cell or donor lymphocyte infusion donor (not recorded which). It is not recorded whose cells these are; they may come from a transplant donor. CDR3 region: CASSFGQAYLNTEAFF. For the CDR3, the DNA is TGTGCCAGCAGCTTTGGACAGGCCTATCTGAACACTGAAGCTTTCTTT.